These T cell receptor beta chains were read from a single sample in a study of shared clonotypes between healthy human individuals. The data were produced by immunoSEQ multiplex PCR, yet TCRdb's version contains in-frame clones alone and is incomplete. This sample has about 1 million clones, with about 75% found just once. Sequenced material: memory CD4+ T cells sorted from blood. The receptors derive from a man aged 18 to 30 in good health. The CDR3 runs from the conserved cysteine through the conserved F or W. Fields, in order: D gene, J gene, clone size, V gene, CDR3 protein, CDR3 DNA. A D gene is named only where the DNA matches it firmly. The size of a clone is reported for some rows only, either as once, few or many, or as a class for expanded clones.

TRBD1,TRBJ1-2,NA,TRBV28,CASSLVSSTGVGYGYTF,TGTGCCAGCAGTTTAGTTTCATCAACAGGGGTGGGCTATGGCTACACCTTC
NA,TRBJ2-5,NA,TRBV19,CASSPQRGSQETQYF,TGTGCCAGCAGCCCCCAGAGGGGGAGTCAAGAGACCCAGTACTTC
NA,TRBJ2-2,NA,TRBV18,CASSPQLSNTGELFF,TGTGCCAGCTCACCACAGCTTTCCAACACCGGGGAGCTGTTTTTT
TRBD2,TRBJ2-1,NA,TRBV30,CAWERTSLNEQFF,TGTGCCTGGGAACGGACTAGCTTGAATGAGCAGTTCTTC
TRBD2,TRBJ2-3,NA,TRBV7-9,CASSVGLAQTDTQYF,TGTGCCAGCAGCGTAGGACTAGCGCAAACAGATACGCAGTATTTT
NA,TRBJ1-2,NA,TRBV21-1,CGDRGGEGNYGYTF,TGTGGGGACCGAGGGGGCGAAGGTAACTATGGCTACACCTTC
TRBD1,TRBJ2-2,NA,TRBV9,CASRGQGTGELFF,TGTGCCAGCAGAGGACAGGGCACCGGGGAGCTGTTTTTT
NA,TRBJ1-2,NA,TRBV2,CASQDGGNYGYTF,TGTGCCAGCCAGGATGGGGGAAACTATGGCTACACCTTC
NA,TRBJ2-5,NA,TRBV6-1,CASSDRGETQYF,TGTGCCAGCAGTGATCGTGGAGAGACCCAGTACTTC
TRBD1,TRBJ2-2,NA,TRBV7-2,CASSLGTAINTGELFF,TGTGCCAGCAGCTTGGGGACAGCGATTAACACCGGGGAGCTGTTTTTT
NA,TRBJ2-3,NA,TRBV2,CASRARTDTQYF,TGTGCCAGCAGGGCCCGCACAGATACGCAGTATTTT
NA,TRBJ2-5,NA,TRBV11-3,CASSSGGSGETQYF,TGTGCCAGCAGCTCCGGTGGGAGTGGTGAGACCCAGTACTTC
TRBD2,TRBJ2-2,NA,TRBV9,CASSVEAGGETGELFF,TGTGCCAGCAGCGTAGAAGCGGGAGGGGAAACCGGGGAGCTGTTTTTT
TRBD1,TRBJ2-7,many,TRBV10-3,CAISEVTGGSYEQYF,TGTGCCATCAGTGAGGTCACAGGGGGTTCCTACGAGCAGTACTTC
TRBD1,TRBJ2-1,NA,TRBV5-4,CASSKQGATYNEQFF,TGTGCCAGCAGCAAACAGGGGGCAACCTACAATGAGCAGTTCTTC
NA,TRBJ1-2,NA,TRBV6-1,CASSEGGLPGTF,TGTGCCAGCAGTGAAGGGGGTCTCCCTGGCACCTTC
NA,TRBJ2-7,NA,TRBV7-2,CASSGEYEQYF,TGTGCCAGCAGCGGGGAGTACGAGCAGTACTTC
TRBD1,TRBJ1-4,NA,TRBV5-6,CASSLLGTEKGTNEKLFF,TGTGCCAGCAGCTTGCTGGGGACAGAAAAAGGAACTAATGAAAAACTGTTTTTT
NA,TRBJ2-7,NA,TRBV28,CASSGRIRPYEQYF,TGTGCCAGCAGCGGACGTATCAGACCCTACGAGCAATACTTC
NA,TRBJ1-2,many,TRBV11-2,CASSFNPGTPLWAGYTF,TGTGCCAGCAGCTTTAATCCTGGGACTCCCCTCTGGGCTGGCTACACCTTC
NA,TRBJ2-4,NA,TRBV7-9,CASSPSAVSKNIQYF,TGTGCCAGCAGCCCTTCGGCGGTATCCAAAAACATTCAGTACTTC
NA,TRBJ1-2,once,TRBV19,CASAVDEAGGYTF,TGTGCCAGTGCCGTGGATGAGGCTGGTGGCTACACCTTC
TRBD2,TRBJ2-2,NA,TRBV2,CASVLAGGQGGELFF,TGTGCCAGCGTCCTAGCGGGAGGGCAAGGCGGGGAGCTGTTTTTT
NA,TRBJ2-3,NA,TRBV5-1,CASTSFPGHRTDTQYF,TGCGCCAGCACCTCCTTCCCGGGACACCGCACAGATACGCAGTATTTT
NA,TRBJ2-5,NA,TRBV7-2,CASSLVLARQETQYF,TGTGCCAGCAGCTTAGTATTAGCGCGTCAAGAGACCCAGTACTTC
NA,TRBJ2-7,once,TRBV18,CASSRERREQYF,TGTGCCAGCTCTCGTGAACGACGCGAGCAGTACTTC
NA,TRBJ2-7,NA,TRBV4-1,CASSQERAGASYEQYF,TGCGCCAGCAGCCAAGAAAGGGCGGGGGCCTCCTACGAGCAGTACTTC
NA,TRBJ2-7,NA,TRBV6-6,CASSSTDTYEQYF,TGTGCCAGCAGTTCTACGGATACCTACGAGCAGTACTTC
NA,TRBJ2-2,NA,TRBV9,CASSVAGDMVTGELFF,TGTGCCAGCAGCGTAGCGGGGGACATGGTCACCGGGGAGCTGTTTTTT
NA,TRBJ1-1,NA,TRBV7-9,CASSLDGGPEAFF,TGTGCCAGCAGCTTAGATGGTGGCCCCGAAGCTTTCTTT
TRBD2,TRBJ2-1,NA,TRBV5-1,CASSLAAAGGSAEQFF,TGCGCCAGCAGCTTGGCGGCAGCGGGGGGAAGTGCTGAGCAGTTCTTC
NA,TRBJ1-2,NA,TRBV12-2,CASRDITKPVNYGYTF,TGTGCAAGTCGCGACATCACTAAGCCTGTTAACTATGGCTACACCTTC
NA,TRBJ1-5,NA,TRBV2,CASTSERASNQPQHF,TGTGCCAGCACCTCGGAGCGGGCTAGCAATCAGCCCCAGCATTTT
TRBD2,TRBJ2-1,NA,TRBV30,CAWTGSLAGDHDEQFF,TGTGCCTGGACAGGGAGTCTAGCGGGAGATCACGATGAGCAGTTCTTC
NA,TRBJ2-1,NA,TRBV5-4,CASSQPTGIQFF,TGTGCCAGCAGCCAACCTACGGGGATCCAGTTCTTC
NA,TRBJ1-2,NA,TRBV28,CASSLAGPYGYTF,TGTGCCAGCAGTTTAGCAGGGCCCTATGGCTACACCTTC
NA,TRBJ2-3,NA,TRBV30,CAWSVGGRTSDTQYF,TGTGCCTGGAGTGTCGGCGGAAGAACCTCCGATACGCAGTATTTT
NA,TRBJ2-7,NA,TRBV5-1,CASSNPGLEAEQYF,TGCGCCAGCAGTAATCCGGGACTCGAGGCCGAGCAGTACTTC
TRBD1,TRBJ2-7,NA,TRBV5-6,CASEVLGTGASYEQYF,TGTGCCAGCGAAGTTCTCGGGACAGGGGCATCCTACGAGCAGTACTTC
TRBD2,TRBJ2-1,NA,TRBV19,CASSPPSGRVYNEQFF,TGTGCCAGTAGTCCCCCAAGCGGGAGAGTCTACAATGAGCAGTTCTTC
TRBD1,TRBJ2-7,NA,TRBV6-1,CASSEVQDRVPYEQYF,TGTGCCAGCAGTGAAGTGCAGGACAGGGTCCCCTACGAGCAGTACTTC
NA,TRBJ1-6,few,TRBV18,CASSPQGGSPLHF,TGTGCCAGCTCACCACAGGGAGGGTCACCCCTCCACTTT
TRBD1,TRBJ2-1,once,TRBV6-5,CASSYSMGTGRNEQFF,TGTGCCAGCAGTTACTCGATGGGGACAGGGAGAAATGAGCAGTTCTTC
NA,TRBJ2-7,NA,TRBV7-2,CASSLVFSSGESYEQYF,TGTGCCAGCAGCTTAGTATTTTCCAGCGGTGAGTCCTACGAGCAGTACTTC
NA,TRBJ2-3,NA,TRBV19,CASRDGRGGTDTQYF,TGTGCCAGTAGAGATGGAAGGGGGGGCACAGATACGCAGTATTTT
NA,TRBJ1-1,few,TRBV7-2,CASSLPKTATEAFF,TGTGCCAGCAGCCTCCCCAAGACAGCCACTGAAGCTTTCTTT
TRBD1,TRBJ1-1,NA,TRBV7-8,CASSPIRGMNTEAFF,TGTGCCAGCAGTCCAATCAGGGGGATGAACACTGAAGCTTTCTTT
NA,TRBJ2-3,once,TRBV10-3,CAIRETTDTQYF,TGTGCCATCAGGGAGACCACAGATACGCAGTATTTT
NA,TRBJ1-1,once,TRBV9,CASSVGFGTPNTEAFF,TGTGCCAGCAGCGTAGGTTTTGGCACTCCGAACACTGAAGCTTTCTTT